This passage covers 18 T cell receptor beta chains from one sample sequenced in a study of CD8+CD57+ T cells in acquired aplastic anemia. The patients chosen for sequencing had shown expansion of CD8+CD57+ cells (detected by flow cytometry). Researchers used genomic DNA as the template to profile TCR beta VDJ and CDR3. In TCRdb, the reads were re-called with MiXCR into one record per CDR3 protein. Among about 290,000 distinct CDR3 sequences listed, about 50% were seen once. Sequencing used sorted CD4+, CD8+, or CD8+CD57+ T cells (not recorded which) from PBMCs. Source of these receptors: a human donor with aplastic anemia.

This clonotype was observed many times. The rearrangement links TRBV5-1 to TRBJ2-5, with D unclear. CDR3 length: 14 residues. Trimming took 5 bases from V and 6 from J, leaving 17 bases between them. Germline CDR1 is SGHRS and CDR2 is YFSETQ. CDR3 region: CASSGDTTDKTQYF. The CDR3 DNA sequence: TGCGCCAGCAGTGGTGACACTACCGATAAGACCCAGTACTTC. Complete variable domain (other parts from reference TRBV5-1 and TRBJ2-5): KAGVTQTPRYLIKTRGQQVTLSCSPISGHRSVSWYQQTPGQGLQFLFEYFSETQRNKGNFPGRFSGRQFSNSRSEMNVSTLELGDSALYLCASSGDTTDKTQYFGPGTRLLVL.

The gene calls are TRBV10-2 and TRBJ2-6; D not certain. V lost 5 bases and J 1 base, leaving 12 bases between the germline ends. Germline assignment: CDR1 WSHSY and CDR2 SAAADI. CDR3 size: 16 residues. CDR3: CASSPAVGSGANVLTF. In nucleotides, the CDR3 is TGCGCCAGCAGTCCGGCGGTGGGTTCTGGGGCCAACGTCCTGACTTTC.

The genes are TRBV7-9 and TRBJ1-2; no firm D call. Germline CDR1 is SEHNR and CDR2 is FQNEAQ (reference sequence). Trimming took 5 bases from V and 3 from J, leaving 10 bases between them. The length of the CDR3 is 13 residues. CDR3 region: CASSLATDYGYTF. CDR3 DNA sequence: TGTGCCAGCAGCCTTGCCACAGACTATGGCTACACCTTC.

The gene calls are TRBV20-1 and TRBJ1-1; perhaps TRBD1 as D (6 bases). The V end lost 5 bases, the J end lost 5 bases, and 9 bases lay between the germline ends. CDR1 is DFQATT and CDR2 is SNEGSKA in the germline V gene (reference sequence). The CDR3 runs to 11 residues. CDR3 nucleotide sequence: TGCAGTGCTCCAGGGGAAACTGAAGCTTTCTTT. This codes for CSAPGETEAFF.

The genes are TRBV19 and TRBJ2-3; 10 nucleotides agree with TRBD2. Germline values: CDR1 LNHDA, CDR2 SQIVND (reference sequence). J was trimmed by 3 bases and V by 9 bases; bases with no gene match: 6. The CDR3 consists of 14 residues. This CDR3 reads CASAGTSDTDTQYF. In DNA, the CDR3 is TGTGCCAGCGCCGGGACTAGCGATACAGATACGCAGTATTTT.

This clonotype was detected only once. The CDR3 protein is CASRATGGLSRQYF. In DNA, the CDR3 is TGTGCCAGCAGGGCAACAGGGGGCCTTTCGAGGCAGTACTTC. V is TRBV10-3 and J is TRBJ2-7; 9 positions match TRBD1. CDR1 is ENHRY and CDR2 is SYGVKD in the germline V gene. Trimming cost V 10 bases and J 9 bases; bases outside gene matches: 16. The CDR3 contains 14 residues.

This chain connects TRBV18 to TRBJ1-5; TRBD1 matches at 9 bases. CDR3 length: 16 residues. J gave up 2 bases and V 3 bases, and 5 bases lay outside the gene matches. Germline CDR1 and CDR2: KGHSH and LQKENI. CDR3 sequence (DNA): TGTGCCAGCTCACCGGACAGGGGAAAGGGCAATCAGCCCCAGCATTTT. Translated, it gives CASSPDRGKGNQPQHF.

Ten or more counts support this clonotype. The chain couples TRBV5-1 to TRBJ2-5, with TRBD1 matching 8 bases. This CDR3 contains 16 residues. CDR1 and CDR2 from the germline V gene are SGHRS and YFSETQ. With V trimmed by 4 bases and J by 1 base, 9 bases remained unmatched. CDR3 in DNA: TGCGCCAGCAGCCCCCTTATTACAGGGGGCCAAGAGACCCAGTACTTC. It encodes CASSPLITGGQETQYF.

A few counts support this clonotype. This chain links TRBV24-1 with TRBJ2-7, with a tentative D call TRBD2 (5 bases). The CDR3 has 14 amino acids. Trimming stripped 2 bases from V and 5 bases from J, with 12 bases between. CDR1 is KGHDR, CDR2 SFDVKD, per germline. The CDR3 bases are TGTGCCACCAGTGATTCGGACTTCGCCCACGAGCAGTACTTC. Translated: CATSDSDFAHEQYF.

This chain uses TRBV7-6 with TRBJ2-2, with D possibly called TRBD1 or TRBD2 (6 bases each). V gave up 1 base and J gave up 6 bases, with 21 bases separating them. Germline V lookup: CDR1 SGHVS, CDR2 FNYEAQ. The CDR3 loop spans 18 amino acids. The CDR3 sequence is CASSLVSDGGEGAGELFF. The CDR3 nucleotides read TGTGCCAGCAGCTTAGTTAGCGACGGGGGCGAGGGGGCCGGGGAGCTGTTTTTT. Variable domain in full (rest from reference TRBV7-6 and TRBJ2-2): GAGVSQSPRYKVTKRGQDVALRCDPISGHVSLYWYRQALGQGPEFLTYFNYEAQQDKSGLPNDRFSAERPEGSISTLTIQRTEQRDSAMYRCASSLVSDGGEGAGELFFGEGSRLTVL.

This clonotype was observed a few times. The chain is built from TRBV5-1 and TRBJ2-1, with D maybe TRBD2 (7 bases). Germline V gene lookup returns CDR1 SGHRS and CDR2 YFSETQ. V lost 3 bases, J lost 4 bases, and 11 bases lay in between. This CDR3 comprises 14 residues. The CDR3 sequence is CASSSGGLYNEQFF. CDR3 in DNA: TGCGCCAGCAGCTCGGGGGGCCTATACAATGAGCAGTTCTTC.

This chain joins TRBV2 and TRBJ2-7; D possibly corresponds to TRBD2 (5 bases). V lost 8 bases and J lost 5, with 10 bases in between. Per germline, CDR1 SNHLY and CDR2 FYNNEI. The CDR3 runs to 11 residues. The CDR3 nucleotides are TGTGCCAGCTTCGAGGGCCACGAGCAGTACTTC. Its translation: CASFEGHEQYF.

Only a few counts were recorded for this clonotype. Relative to the germline gene, one junction end is altered; a read error may explain this. The chain links TRBV4-2 to TRBJ2-7; 9 nucleotides match TRBD1. Per the germline V gene, CDR1 is LGHNA and CDR2 is YNFKEQ. The CDR3 consists of 16 residues. The CDR3 DNA reads TGTGCCAGCAGCCAGGCGGCCGGGACAGGGTTCTACGGGCAGTACTTC. Its protein product is CASSQAAGTGFYGQYF.

This chain uses TRBV2 with TRBJ1-3; a weak D match, TRBD1 (6 bases). The ends were cut back, 7 bases at V and 7 bases at J, with 11 bases in the middle. The germline gives CDR1 SNHLY, CDR2 FYNNEI. The CDR3 is 12 residues long. In nucleotides, the CDR3 is TGTGCCAGCACGCTCAGGGGCAACACCATATATTTT. Translated: CASTLRGNTIYF.

J is TRBJ2-7 and V is TRBV20-1; TRBD1 matches 8 bases. Germline assignment: CDR1 DFQATT and CDR2 SNEGSKA (reference sequence). Losses at the gene ends were 6 bases for V and 7 bases for J; bases not matched to a gene: 20. The CDR3 has 16 residues. In DNA form, the CDR3 reads TGCAGTGCCGCCCCCACCGGGGACAGGTCATGGGAGGAGCAGTACTTC. Translated, it gives CSAAPTGDRSWEEQYF.

The J gene is TRBJ2-7, the V gene TRBV20-1; a weak D match, TRBD1 (5 bases). Germline CDR1 DFQATT, CDR2 SNEGSKA (reference sequence). V was clipped by 5 bases and J by 3 bases, with 20 bases between them. The CDR3 runs to 15 residues. In DNA, the CDR3 is TGCAGTGCTCATCGATTCAGGGTTGACGGCTACGAGCAGTACTTC. Encoded protein: CSAHRFRVDGYEQYF.

The J gene is TRBJ1-2, the V gene TRBV2; 9 nucleotides agree with TRBD1. The germline V gene has CDR1 SNHLY and CDR2 FYNNEI. Trimming cost V 4 bases and J 8 bases; bases outside gene matches: 5. The CDR3 covers 13 residues. This chain's CDR3 is CASSAGTGPGYTF. The CDR3 bases are TGTGCCAGCAGTGCGGGGACAGGGCCGGGCTACACCTTC.

V and J are TRBV19 and TRBJ2-5; D perhaps matches TRBD1 (5 bases). This CDR3 is built from 13 residues. From germline, CDR1 is LNHDA and CDR2 SQIVND (reference sequence). Trimming cost V 6 bases and J 5 bases, with 13 bases left between them. The CDR3 reads CASRSRGWETQYF. As DNA, the CDR3 is TGTGCCAGTAGATCAAGGGGATGGGAGACCCAGTACTTC. The whole variable domain, remainder taken from reference TRBV19 and TRBJ2-5, is DGGITQSPKYLFRKEGQNVTLSCEQNLNHDAMYWYRQDPGQGLRLIYYSQIVNDFQKGDIAEGYSVSREKKESFPLTVTSAQKNPTAFYLCASRSRGWETQYFGPGTRLLVL.